Listed below are T cell receptor beta chains from one sample, sequenced in a study of response to subunit inactivated influenza vaccine. MiXCR was run by TCRdb on the RT-PCR reads, yielding one entry per CDR3 protein. The sample consists of 530,000 or so distinct CDR3 sequences, about 25% of them appearing once. The starting material was CD4+ T cells sorted from PBMCs, obtained 5 to 6 days after vaccination. All receptors derive from a man between 45 and 60 years old who received an inactivated influenza vaccine. Both conserved end residues are part of each CDR3. Fields, in order: J gene, V gene, CDR3 protein.

>TRBJ2-3|TRBV7-9
CASSLGKDTQYF
>TRBJ1-5|TRBV6-2/TRBV6-3
CASSAWEEFQPQHF
>TRBJ2-4|TRBV2
CASRGGGGVSAQYF
>TRBJ2-1|TRBV10-3
CAISEFRTSGSNEQFF
>TRBJ1-1|TRBV20-1
CSAFRGGDTEAFF
>TRBJ2-1|TRBV20-1
CSASRWEGNVEQFF
>TRBJ2-5|TRBV5-1
CASADGFGQETQYF
>TRBJ2-4|TRBV12-3/TRBV12-4
CASSLAGQNIQYF
>TRBJ2-1|TRBV2
CASSWMAGGLFNEQFF
>TRBJ1-4|TRBV6-5
CASSYSGSATNEKLFF
>TRBJ1-2|TRBV12-3/TRBV12-4
CASSLAGAQSYGYTF
>TRBJ2-2|TRBV12-3/TRBV12-4
CASSRGGTHTGELFF
>TRBJ2-6|TRBV3-1
CASIDRGSGANVLTF
>TRBJ2-3|TRBV11-2
CASSFSVPDTQYF
>TRBJ2-1|TRBV4-1
CASSPSSGTDNEQFF
>TRBJ1-2|TRBV11-2
CASSLDAPGSSPYGYTF
>TRBJ2-1|TRBV28
CASRGTGSYNEQFF
>TRBJ2-4|TRBV5-1
CASSFTSGRSGKNIQYF
>TRBJ2-1|TRBV20-1
CSASFDEQFF
>TRBJ2-1|TRBV30
CAWNLVFGNEQFF
>TRBJ2-2|TRBV7-2
CASGRGNTGELFF
>TRBJ2-7|TRBV5-1
CASRLGQGRYEQYF
>TRBJ2-1|TRBV12-3/TRBV12-4
CASSLRRAGGSNEQFF
>TRBJ2-2|TRBV14
CASSQLAGTNTGELFF
>TRBJ2-1|TRBV5-1
CASSRQGGGRQDEQFF
>TRBJ2-7|TRBV20-1
CSAQGASYEQYF
>TRBJ2-2|TRBV12-3/TRBV12-4
CASSPPGLPNTGELFF
>TRBJ1-1|TRBV20-1
CSANTGGDTEAFF
>TRBJ2-7|TRBV7-9
CASSPSLTTYEQYF
>TRBJ1-1|TRBV7-2
CASSSGLINTEAFF
>TRBJ2-7|TRBV6-2/TRBV6-3
CASKSIRVYEQYF
>TRBJ1-6|TRBV7-2
CASSLLVRGRSPLHF
>TRBJ1-2|TRBV5-6
CASSYYWTGGYTF
>TRBJ2-5|TRBV5-1
CASSAGLYQETQYF
>TRBJ2-7|TRBV12-3/TRBV12-4
CASRLGTGAYEQYF
>TRBJ2-7|TRBV2
CASSVGGRNSYEQYF
>TRBJ2-1|TRBV4-2
CASSHPGLADNEQFF
>TRBJ2-2|TRBV5-6
CASSSLSGPGGLFF
>TRBJ1-1|TRBV12-3/TRBV12-4
CASSTGRGHTEAFF
>TRBJ2-1|TRBV5-1
CASSKTGLFAEQFF
>TRBJ1-1|TRBV7-2
CASSPGTGRAFF
>TRBJ1-6|TRBV12-3/TRBV12-4
CASSTGFATYNSPLHF
>TRBJ2-3|TRBV24-1
CATSDSLGLSGTDTQYF
>TRBJ2-7|TRBV12-3/TRBV12-4
CASMNFGTGVYEQYF
>TRBJ2-1|TRBV7-9
CASSSRAGGRYNEQFF
>TRBJ2-1|TRBV25-1
CASSPRRDSPYNEQFF
>TRBJ2-5|TRBV28
CAARTAQETQYF
>TRBJ2-2|TRBV10-3
CAISPKTGGSNTGELFF
>TRBJ1-1|TRBV21-1
CASRKPGNTEAFF
>TRBJ2-7|TRBV7-2
CASSLGVGGYEQYF
>TRBJ1-3|TRBV29-1
CSTQFGTGNTIYF
>TRBJ2-5|TRBV6-2/TRBV6-3
CASSYVPGGVQETQYF
>TRBJ2-5|TRBV5-1
CASSFQLAGVLETQYF
>TRBJ1-1|TRBV4-3
CASSGQGERTEAFF
>TRBJ2-7|TRBV21-1
CASSKVETSGIYEQYF
>TRBJ2-5|TRBV4-2
CASSQDNRGRETQYF
>TRBJ1-1|TRBV12-3/TRBV12-4
CASSFRGGVTEAFF